Presented here are 30 T cell receptor beta chains from one specimen sequenced in a study of control samples from healthy donors and cancer patients. Assay: immunoSEQ multiplex PCR; the TCRdb copy retains only in-frame clones and omits some. The sample shows under 70,000 clones, around 90% of them seen only once. Material: blood. All receptors come from a man in his fifties in good health.

This chain uses TRBV28 with TRBJ1-2; 7 bases align to TRBD1. The CDR3 spans 16 residues. Germline assignment: CDR1 MDHEN and CDR2 SYDVKM. V was pared by 4 bases and J by 7 bases, with 15 bases of the junction left unmatched. CDR3 protein: CASSSPEEGAYSGYTF. CDR3 DNA sequence: TGTGCCAGCAGTTCCCCCGAGGAGGGGGCGTATAGTGGCTACACCTTC.

The V gene is TRBV5-1, the J gene TRBJ1-1, with 9 nucleotides matching TRBD1. With V trimmed by 4 bases and J by 4 bases, 5 bases remained unmatched. The CDR3 loop spans 14 amino acids. In germline, CDR1 is SGHRS, CDR2 YFSETQ. The CDR3 DNA sequence: TGCGCCAGCAGCGTTGGACAGGGGACCACTGAAGCTTTCTTT. Translation gives CASSVGQGTTEAFF.

This clone has just one count. V is TRBV6-5 and J is TRBJ2-1; 11 nucleotides line up with TRBD2. This CDR3 is 15 amino acids long. Germline CDR1 reads MNHEY; CDR2 reads SVGAGI. Trimming cost V 6 bases and J 9 bases; bases outside gene matches: 10. DNA for the CDR3: TGTGCCAGCAGATACCTAGCGGGAGGTCGGGGTGAGCAGTTCTTC. This codes for CASRYLAGGRGEQFF.

The V and J genes are TRBV18 and TRBJ1-4; D gene ambiguous. This CDR3 spans 15 amino acids. From germline, CDR1 is KGHSH and CDR2 LQKENI. Trimming removed 0 bases at V and 6 bases at J, with 11 bases between. The CDR3 protein is CASSPPSGIDEKLFF. CDR3 DNA sequence: TGTGCCAGCTCACCACCATCGGGGATCGATGAAAAACTGTTTTTT.

The chain employs TRBV19 and TRBJ2-5; D gene unclear. Germline V gene lookup returns CDR1 LNHDA and CDR2 SQIVND (reference sequence). V was clipped by 3 bases and J by 1 base, with 6 bases between them. The CDR3 extends over 13 amino acids. CDR3 DNA: TGTGCCAGTAGTATCGACGGCCAAGAGACCCAGTACTTC. Protein sequence: CASSIDGQETQYF.

The V gene is TRBV2, the J gene TRBJ2-5; 7 nucleotides line up with TRBD1. V lost 6 bases, J lost 2 bases, and 12 bases stayed unmatched. Per the germline V gene, CDR1 is SNHLY and CDR2 is FYNNEI. This CDR3 is built from 16 residues. The CDR3 coding sequence is TGTGCCAGCAGGGCTTCCGGGACAGCTATTCAAGAGACCCAGTACTTC. This translates into CASRASGTAIQETQYF.

This chain connects TRBV29-1 to TRBJ1-3, with D unresolved. V lost 8 bases and J lost 0, with 20 bases in between. The CDR3 is made up of 16 amino acids. Germline CDR1 reads SQVTM; CDR2 reads ANQGSEA. CDR3 amino acids: CSPRDIHRRSGNTIYF. The CDR3 region has the DNA TGCAGCCCTCGAGACATACATCGCCGCTCTGGAAACACCATATATTTT.

The rearrangement links TRBV6-4 to TRBJ2-2, with unresolved D. Germline V gives CDR1 MRHNA, CDR2 SNTAGT. Trimming stripped 0 bases from V and 3 bases from J, with 5 bases between. The CDR3 is made up of 14 amino acids. CDR3 loop: CASSDSFYTGELFF. CDR3 in DNA: TGTGCCAGCAGTGACTCCTTCTACACCGGGGAGCTGTTTTTT.

The rearrangement joins TRBV19 to TRBJ1-3; D unclear. The germline V gene has CDR1 LNHDA and CDR2 SQIVND (reference sequence). This CDR3 is 15 amino acids long. V was shortened by 3 bases and J by 8 bases, with 17 bases between the two germline ends. The CDR3 DNA follows: TGTGCCAGTAGTATTCCAGGAGGAGGCGGAGACACCATATATTTT. Protein: CASSIPGGGGDTIYF.

This chain joins TRBV18 and TRBJ2-5; D gene unclear. V was shortened by 2 bases and J by 0 bases, with 7 bases between the two germline ends. Germline loops: CDR1 KGHSH, CDR2 LQKENI. The CDR3 contains 14 residues. CDR3 residues: CASSPGYNQETQYF. For the CDR3, the DNA is TGTGCCAGCTCACCAGGGTATAACCAAGAGACCCAGTACTTC.

This chain joins TRBV5-1 and TRBJ1-2, with TRBD1 as a possible D gene (5 bases). The CDR3 length is 14 residues. Trimming removed 4 bases from V and 4 bases from J, with 14 bases in between. Per germline, CDR1 SGHRS and CDR2 YFSETQ. CDR3 in amino acids: CASSERFQGYGYTF. CDR3 bases: TGCGCCAGCAGCGAGCGGTTTCAGGGCTATGGCTACACCTTC.

V is TRBV12-3 or TRBV12-4 and J is TRBJ2-7; the D is unclear. With 5 bases removed from V and 3 bases from J, the gap between germline ends came to 5 bases. The CDR3 spans 11 residues. CDR3 coding DNA: TGTGCCAGCAGTCCCAACTACGAGCAGTACTTC. Its protein is CASSPNYEQYF.

The chain links TRBV5-5 to TRBJ1-6, with TRBD1 as a possible D gene (6 bases). V dropped 4 bases and J dropped 8 bases, with 19 bases sitting between them. Germline loops: CDR1 SGHKS, CDR2 YYEKEE (reference sequence). The CDR3 is 16 amino acids. In DNA, the CDR3 is TGTGCCAGCAGCATGGGACACCGAGGGGTGGATTCACCCCTCCACTTT. This codes for CASSMGHRGVDSPLHF. Filled out from reference TRBV5-5 and TRBJ1-6, the complete variable domain reads DAGVTQSPTHLIKTRGQQVTLRCSPISGHKSVSWYQQVLGQGPQFIFQYYEKEERGRGNFPDRFSARQFPNYSSELNVNALLLGDSALYLCASSMGHRGVDSPLHFGNGTRLTVT.

CDR3 bases: TGTGCCATAAAGACTAGCGGCTTATACAATGAGCAGTTCTTC. It yields the protein CAIKTSGLYNEQFF. V usage is TRBV2 and J usage is TRBJ2-1, with 9 bases fitting TRBD2. V shed 10 bases, J shed 4 bases, and the junction held 8 bases outside the gene matches. The CDR3 runs to 14 residues. Germline V lookup: CDR1 SNHLY, CDR2 FYNNEI.

This clone was recorded a few times. The J gene is TRBJ2-1, the V gene TRBV10-3; 7 bases line up with TRBD2. Germline V gene data show CDR1 as ENHRY and CDR2 as SYGVKD. V lost 2 bases to trimming and J lost 0 bases; unmatched junction nucleotides: 10. CDR3 length: 18 residues. DNA for the CDR3: TGTGCCATCAGTGAGCCTGACGGGCGGGGGAGCTCCTACAATGAGCAGTTCTTC. This encodes CAISEPDGRGSSYNEQFF.

Regarding this clone: At one of its ends the junction is not consistent with the germline gene, which may arise from a read error. This chain uses TRBV4-2 with TRBJ2-7; D remains ambiguous. This CDR3 has 8 amino acids. Germline values: CDR1 LGHNA, CDR2 YNFKEQ. CDR3 sequence reads: CASSPLDF. Here the CDR3 DNA reads TGTGCCAGCAGCCCCCTGGACTTC.

The V gene is TRBV5-1, the J gene TRBJ2-7, with 10 bases fitting TRBD1. Trimming removed 6 bases from V and 0 bases from J; junction bases left unmatched: 9. The germline CDR1 and CDR2 sequences are SGHRS and YFSETQ. The CDR3 consists of 16 residues. CDR3 in DNA: TGCGCCAGCACCAGACAGGGGGCACTTGACTCCTACGAGCAGTACTTC. Protein: CASTRQGALDSYEQYF.

The chain uses TRBV28 and TRBJ1-1; D is uncertain. V lost 8 bases and J lost 4, with 14 bases in between. Germline CDR1 and CDR2: MDHEN and SYDVKM. CDR3 length: 13 amino acids. The CDR3 protein is CASHGVLGTEAFF. CDR3 nucleotides: TGTGCCAGCCACGGGGTTCTGGGCACTGAAGCTTTCTTT.

The chain is built from TRBV7-9 and TRBJ1-2; tentative D call: TRBD1 (6 bases). The V and J ends lost 4 bases and 6 bases respectively, with 15 bases between them. In germline, CDR1 is SEHNR, CDR2 FQNEAQ (reference sequence). The CDR3 loop spans 14 amino acids. This CDR3 reads CASSSDTGIDGYTF. Written as DNA, the CDR3 is TGTGCCAGCAGCTCAGATACAGGGATCGATGGCTACACCTTC. The entire variable domain, with the rest obtained from reference TRBV7-9 and TRBJ1-2, is as follows: DTGVSQNPRHKITKRGQNVTFRCDPISEHNRLYWYRQTLGQGPEFLTYFQNEAQLEKSRLLSDRFSAERPKGSFSTLEIQRTEQGDSAMYLCASSSDTGIDGYTFGSGTRLTVV.

This chain joins TRBV28 and TRBJ1-6; unclear D gene. V was pared by 6 bases and J by 0 bases, with 15 bases between. This CDR3 contains 17 residues. Germline CDR1 is MDHEN and CDR2 is SYDVKM. CDR3 sequence: CASRSPSGSSYNSPLHF. CDR3 coding DNA: TGTGCCAGCAGATCCCCTAGTGGGAGCTCCTATAATTCACCCCTCCACTTT.

The gene calls are TRBV30 and TRBJ2-1; 8 nucleotides align to TRBD2. Germline CDR1 and CDR2: GTSNPN and SVGIG (reference sequence). The CDR3 spans 18 residues. V shed 2 bases, J shed 9 bases, and the junction held 21 bases outside the gene matches. In DNA, the CDR3 is TGTGCCTGGAGTCGGGGCTCAATATGGAGCGGGAGTTTAGGTGAGCAGTTCTTC. This codes for CAWSRGSIWSGSLGEQFF. The whole variable domain, remainder taken from reference TRBV30 and TRBJ2-1, is SQTIHQWPATLVQPVGSPLSLECTVEGTSNPNLYWYRQAAGRGLQLLFYSVGIGQISSEVPQNLSASRPQDRQFILSSKKLLLSDSGFYLCAWSRGSIWSGSLGEQFFGPGTRLTVL.

This clone appeared once. The V and J genes are TRBV29-1 and TRBJ2-1, with TRBD1 matching 8 bases. V dropped 2 bases and J dropped 9; count of bases not matched to a gene: 9. Germline V CDR1 and CDR2: SQVTM, ANQGSEA. This CDR3 is built from 14 residues. This chain's CDR3 is CSVELGGQGTEQFF. In DNA, the CDR3 is TGCAGCGTTGAACTTGGAGGACAGGGTACTGAGCAGTTCTTC.

V usage is TRBV3-1 (or the pseudogene TRBV3-2) and J usage is TRBJ2-5, with 14 positions matching TRBD2. This CDR3 is 14 amino acids long. Per germline, CDR1 LGHDT and CDR2 YNNKEL (reference sequence). V was pared by 8 bases and J by 4 bases, with 3 bases of the junction left unmatched. The chain's CDR3 is CASGLAGGIETQYF. The DNA of the CDR3 is TGTGCCAGCGGACTAGCGGGAGGAATAGAGACCCAGTACTTC.

This chain links TRBV7-2 with TRBJ2-3, with 7 positions matching TRBD1. Germline V gives CDR1 SGHTA, CDR2 FQGNSA. The junction had 6 bases not matched to a gene; V was cut back by 1 base and J by 2 bases. This CDR3 has 16 amino acids. The CDR3 DNA sequence: TGTGCCAGCAGCTTAGACCGGGACAGTATCACAGATACGCAGTATTTT. Translating gives CASSLDRDSITDTQYF.

The rearrangement uses TRBV28 and TRBJ2-1; 10 nucleotides agree with TRBD2. Losses at the gene ends were 8 bases for V and 7 bases for J; bases not matched to a gene: 17. CDR1 is MDHEN, CDR2 SYDVKM, per germline. The CDR3 runs 17 residues. CDR3 nucleotide sequence: TGTGCCAGCCCCCCGGCGCCCTTAGCGGGAGGTTTAAATGAGCAGTTCTTC. This gives the protein CASPPAPLAGGLNEQFF.

V is TRBV10-1 and J is TRBJ1-1; D uncertain. CDR1 WNHNN and CDR2 SYGVQD come from the germline V gene (reference sequence). Trimming took off 6 bases at V and 2 bases at J, with 13 bases between the two ends. This CDR3 is 14 amino acids long. This CDR3 is CASSKDSVNTEAFF. The CDR3 nucleotides are TGCGCCAGCAGCAAGGATAGCGTTAACACTGAAGCTTTCTTT.

This clone was seen just once. The chain recombines TRBV12-3 or TRBV12-4 with TRBJ1-6; possible D gene TRBD1, 6 bases. Deletions cut 2 bases from V and 10 bases from J, with 9 bases between. The CDR3 extends over 13 amino acids. The chain's CDR3 is CASSLNRDSPLHF. CDR3 nucleotides: TGTGCCAGCAGTTTAAACAGGGACTCACCCCTCCACTTT.

The chain has TRBV9 and TRBJ1-1; 10 nucleotides match TRBD1. Germline V gives CDR1 SGDLS, CDR2 YYNGEE. The length of the CDR3 is 15 residues. The junction had 5 bases not matched to a gene; V was cut back by 1 base and J by 5 bases. The CDR3 DNA reads TGTGCCAGCAGCGTATTAGACAGGGGGCGGACTGAAGCTTTCTTT. Amino acid sequence: CASSVLDRGRTEAFF.

The chain recombines TRBV7-2 with TRBJ2-1, with a possible D match to TRBD2 (6 bases). V gave up 2 bases and J gave up 5 bases, with 13 bases separating them. CDR3 length equals 15 residues. The V gene's germline CDR1 is SGHTA and CDR2 FQGNSA. The DNA for the CDR3 is TGTGCCAGCAGCTTAAACTTGGACTACAACAATGAGCAGTTCTTC. Protein product: CASSLNLDYNNEQFF.

The chain recombines TRBV5-1 with TRBJ1-2; tentative D call: TRBD1 (6 bases). This CDR3 has 14 amino acids. Deletions cut 3 bases from V and 7 bases from J, with 16 bases between. CDR1 SGHRS and CDR2 YFSETQ come from the germline V gene. The CDR3 nucleotides read TGCGCCAGCAGCTCGATGGCGGGGGCTGGTGGCTACACCTTC. As protein: CASSSMAGAGGYTF.